One sample yielded the 17 T cell receptor beta chains listed below, sequenced in a study of cytomegalovirus exposure and HLA in healthy donors. The PCR ran on 60 Vbeta and 13 Jbeta primers. Clones were read by immunoSEQ multiplex PCR, and TCRdb kept only the in-frame ones, dropping some. In the table there are about 210,000 clones, under 85% of which are singletons. The sample comprised PBMCs. Source of these receptors: a woman in her fifties or sixties in good health and CMV-seropositive.

J is TRBJ1-1 and V is TRBV7-9; 7 bases fit TRBD1. There are 17 residues in the CDR3. The V gene end was trimmed by 3 bases and the J gene end by 0 bases; junction bases not matched to a gene: 10. The V gene's germline CDR1 is SEHNR and CDR2 FQNEAQ (reference sequence). The CDR3 loop is CASSFYWQGGLNTEAFF. Written as DNA, the CDR3 is TGTGCCAGCAGCTTTTATTGGCAGGGGGGACTGAACACTGAAGCTTTCTTT.

The chain is built from TRBV21-1 and TRBJ2-2; TRBD1 is taken as the D call from the table, unchecked against the DNA. TRBV21-1 is listed as a pseudogene. The CDR3 is 13 residues long. CDR3 DNA: TGTGCCAGCAGCGAGGACAACGGCGGGGAGCTGTTTTTT. Protein: CASSEDNGGELFF.

The chain links TRBV28 to TRBJ2-2; D is perhaps TRBD1 (5 bases). Germline V gene sequence: CDR1 MDHEN, CDR2 SYDVKM. The CDR3 is made up of 13 amino acids. V was shortened by 7 bases and J by 5 bases, with 11 bases between the two germline ends. This CDR3 is CASIVRQTGELFF. DNA of the CDR3: TGTGCCAGCATCGTTCGACAGACCGGGGAGCTGTTTTTT.

The V call is TRBV6-6, the J call TRBJ1-5; TRBD1 matches 7 bases. The V segment lost 6 bases and the J segment 5 bases; nucleotides outside the gene matches: 7. Germline CDR1 and CDR2: MNHNY and SVGAGI (reference sequence). CDR3 size: 14 residues. In DNA, the CDR3 is TGTGCCAGCAGAACACAGGGGCGATATCAGCCCCAGCATTTT. This codes for CASRTQGRYQPQHF.

The chain carries TRBV19 and TRBJ2-2, with TRBD1 matching over 7 bases. V shed 5 bases and J 4 bases; nucleotides not matched to a gene: 10. Germline lookup yields CDR1 LNHDA and CDR2 SQIVND (reference sequence). The length of the CDR3 is 16 residues. CDR3 sequence reads: CASSANRGSGTGELFF. The CDR3 coding sequence is TGTGCCAGTAGTGCCAACAGGGGATCGGGCACCGGGGAGCTGTTTTTT. The whole variable domain, remainder taken from reference TRBV19 and TRBJ2-2, is DGGITQSPKYLFRKEGQNVTLSCEQNLNHDAMYWYRQDPGQGLRLIYYSQIVNDFQKGDIAEGYSVSREKKESFPLTVTSAQKNPTAFYLCASSANRGSGTGELFFGEGSRLTVL.

This chain links TRBV6-4 with TRBJ2-1; 9 bases map to TRBD2. Germline V gives CDR1 MRHNA, CDR2 SNTAGT. The CDR3 is 14 amino acids. V lost 6 bases to trimming and J lost 8 bases; unmatched junction nucleotides: 8. CDR3 sequence (DNA): TGTGCCAGCAGGACGGGCGGGGGGGCCTATGAGCAGTTCTTC. This gives the protein CASRTGGGAYEQFF.

The V call is TRBV7-9, the J call TRBJ2-3, with TRBD1 identical over 9 bases. This CDR3 is built from 15 residues. Germline V gene data show CDR1 as SEHNR and CDR2 as FQNEAQ (reference sequence). V trimming: 5 bases; J trimming: 3 bases; junction bases outside the gene matches: 6. As DNA, the CDR3 is TGTGCCAGCAGCCCTACAGGGGGCCTAACAGATACGCAGTATTTT. Translation gives CASSPTGGLTDTQYF. The full variable domain, in which reference TRBV7-9 and TRBJ2-3 provide the parts outside the CDR3, is DTGVSQNPRHKITKRGQNVTFRCDPISEHNRLYWYRQTLGQGPEFLTYFQNEAQLEKSRLLSDRFSAERPKGSFSTLEIQRTEQGDSAMYLCASSPTGGLTDTQYFGPGTRLTVL.

The chain carries TRBV19 and TRBJ2-1; D is unresolved. This CDR3 is 13 amino acids long. Looked up from germline, CDR1 is LNHDA and CDR2 is SQIVND (reference sequence). V was pared by 1 base and J by 4 bases, with 5 bases between. The CDR3: CASSIASYNEQFF. The CDR3 coding sequence is TGTGCCAGTAGTATAGCCAGTTACAATGAGCAGTTCTTC.

CDR3 protein: CASSYLAGQETQYF. DNA of the CDR3: TGTGCCAGCAGTTACTTAGCGGGGCAAGAGACCCAGTACTTC. The chain employs TRBV27 and TRBJ2-5, with TRBD2 identical over 8 bases. The CDR3 sequence is 14 residues long. Germline V gives CDR1 MNHEY, CDR2 SMNVEV (reference sequence). V lost 4 bases to trimming and J lost 2 bases; unmatched junction nucleotides: 3.

This clone was detected only once. The CDR3 region is CASSIGTGYEQYF. The CDR3 nucleotides are TGTGCCAGCAGCATCGGGACAGGGTACGAGCAGTACTTC. The rearrangement uses TRBV7-3 and TRBJ2-7, with 9 bases that match TRBD1. The CDR3 covers 13 residues. V dropped 5 bases and J dropped 4; count of bases not matched to a gene: 3. The germline CDR1 and CDR2 sequences are SGHTA and FQGTGA.

The J gene is TRBJ2-1, the V gene TRBV7-2, with TRBD2 as a possible D gene (6 bases). The germline V and J ends were trimmed by 5 bases and 8 bases, with 13 bases remaining between them. Germline V lookup: CDR1 SGHTA, CDR2 FQGNSA. The CDR3 has 13 residues. CDR3 residues: CASSRVGGYEQFF. In DNA form, the CDR3 reads TGTGCCAGCAGCCGTGTCGGGGGTTATGAGCAGTTCTTC. Full variable domain (outside the CDR3, taken from reference TRBV7-2 and TRBJ2-1): GAGVSQSPSNKVTEKGKDVELRCDPISGHTALYWYRQSLGQGLEFLIYFQGNSAPDKSGLPSDRFSAERTGGSVSTLTIQRTQQEDSAVYLCASSRVGGYEQFFGPGTRLTVL.

V usage is TRBV19 and J usage is TRBJ1-2, with D maybe TRBD1 (6 bases). Trimming stripped 3 bases from V and 6 bases from J, with 11 bases between. The CDR3 sequence is 13 residues long. The V gene's germline CDR1 is LNHDA and CDR2 SQIVND (reference sequence). This chain's CDR3 is CASSIGGFNGYTF. The CDR3 coding sequence is TGTGCCAGTAGTATTGGGGGCTTCAATGGCTACACCTTC. Full variable domain (outside the CDR3, taken from reference TRBV19 and TRBJ1-2): DGGITQSPKYLFRKEGQNVTLSCEQNLNHDAMYWYRQDPGQGLRLIYYSQIVNDFQKGDIAEGYSVSREKKESFPLTVTSAQKNPTAFYLCASSIGGFNGYTFGSGTRLTVV.

V usage is TRBV9 and J usage is TRBJ1-1, with D uncertain. The CDR3 totals 14 residues. Germline V gene sequence: CDR1 SGDLS, CDR2 YYNGEE. The V end lost 0 bases, the J end lost 4 bases, and 10 bases lay between the germline ends. The CDR3 DNA is TGTGCCAGCAGCGTAGAATCTGCCAGCACTGAAGCTTTCTTT. Amino acid sequence: CASSVESASTEAFF. The variable domain in full, with the rest retrieved from reference TRBV9 and TRBJ1-1, is DSGVTQTPKHLITATGQRVTLRCSPRSGDLSVYWYQQSLDQGLQFLIQYYNGEERAKGNILERFSAQQFPDLHSELNLSSLELGDSALYFCASSVESASTEAFFGQGTRLTVV.

The V gene is TRBV5-4, the J gene TRBJ2-5; maybe TRBD2 (7 bases). Trimming took 0 bases from V and 5 from J, leaving 17 bases between them. Germline V gene lookup returns CDR1 SGHNT and CDR2 YYREEE (reference sequence). The CDR3 consists of 16 residues. CDR3 residues: CASSLAGRGRGETQYF. The CDR3 DNA reads as TGTGCCAGCAGCTTGGCCGGGCGGGGGCGAGGGGAGACCCAGTACTTC.

In DNA, the CDR3 is TGTGCCAGCACCCACCTCGGGACAGCCAGGTATGGCTACACCTTC. Its translation is CASTHLGTARYGYTF. This sequence joins TRBV6-6 and TRBJ1-2, with TRBD1 identical over 7 bases. Germline values: CDR1 MNHNY, CDR2 SVGAGI (reference sequence). V was clipped by 7 bases and J by 5 bases; unmatched bases: 13. The CDR3 loop spans 15 amino acids.

V and J are TRBV9 and TRBJ1-1; D unclear. Per the germline V gene, CDR1 is SGDLS and CDR2 is YYNGEE. The germline V and J ends were trimmed by 1 base and 7 bases, with 17 bases remaining between them. The CDR3 is 15 amino acids. The CDR3 nucleotides read TGTGCCAGCAGCGTATCGGCTCTCGAGGTCAATGAAGCTTTCTTT. Amino acid sequence: CASSVSALEVNEAFF.

The chain is built from TRBV29-1 and TRBJ1-5; possible D gene TRBD1, 5 bases. V lost 5 bases and J 5 bases, leaving 10 bases between the germline ends. This CDR3 spans 12 amino acids. Germline-derived CDR1 and CDR2 are SQVTM and ANQGSEA. CDR3 amino acids: CSVLLGDQPQHF. CDR3 coding DNA: TGCAGCGTTCTGTTAGGGGATCAGCCCCAGCATTTT.